A single sample gave rise to the 23 T cell receptor beta chains below, sequenced in a study of monozygotic twins with inflammatory bowel disease. TCRdb derives one entry per CDR3 protein from the 5' RACE reads, leaving out DNA. The sample data list fewer than 450,000 distinct CDR3 sequences. The specimen was blood. Receptors originate from a human donor with ulcerative colitis or Crohn's disease, or a healthy co-twin of an affected twin (not recorded which).

V gene TRBV18 combines with J gene TRBJ1-2; TCRdb gives TRBD1 as the D gene, but with no DNA this cannot be confirmed. The V gene's germline CDR1 is KGHSH and CDR2 LQKENI. The CDR3 extends over 14 amino acids. The CDR3 is CASSRDRGSAGYTF.

V is TRBV5-6 and J is TRBJ2-1. From germline, CDR1 is SGHDT and CDR2 YYEEEE. The CDR3 has 16 amino acids. The CDR3 is CASTLEPKGTYNEQFF.

The chain recombines TRBV7-8 with TRBJ2-7. The CDR3 consists of 12 residues. The V gene's germline CDR1 is SGHVS and CDR2 FQNEAQ. CDR3 residues: CASSLDSDEQYF.

The chain has TRBV14 and TRBJ2-1; there is no DNA to check the TCRdb D call of TRBD2. CDR3 length equals 16 residues. Per the germline V gene, CDR1 is SGHDN and CDR2 is FVKESK. This chain's CDR3 is CASSQGSGGAYNEQFF.

The chain recombines TRBV19 with TRBJ2-2. CDR1 and CDR2 from the germline V gene are LNHDA and SQIVND (reference sequence). The length of the CDR3 is 14 residues. The CDR3 here is CASTIPLGTGELFF.

V and J are TRBV4-3 and TRBJ1-3; without DNA, the TCRdb call of TRBD1 cannot be checked. CDR1 and CDR2 (germline): LGHNA, YSLEER. The CDR3 is made up of 16 amino acids. CDR3 protein: CASSRDRVGSGNTIYF.

The chain has TRBV28 and TRBJ2-7; TCRdb calls TRBD1, which cannot be checked without DNA. This CDR3 contains 15 residues. Germline V lookup: CDR1 MDHEN, CDR2 SYDVKM. The CDR3 is CASSGYRESSYEQYF.

CDR3 residues: CASSLSEGYTF. The chain is built from TRBV7-8 and TRBJ1-2. CDR3 size: 11 residues. From germline, CDR1 is SGHVS and CDR2 FQNEAQ. The variable domain in full, with the rest retrieved from reference TRBV7-8 and TRBJ1-2, is GAGVSQSPRYKVAKRGQDVALRCDPISGHVSLFWYQQALGQGPEFLTYFQNEAQLDKSGLPSDRFFAERPEGSVSTLKIQRTQQEDSAVYLCASSLSEGYTFGSGTRLTVV.

The V and J genes are TRBV12-3 or TRBV12-4 and TRBJ1-5. The CDR3 loop spans 15 amino acids. CDR3 loop: CASSLITNSNQPQHF.

The rearrangement links TRBV6-6 to TRBJ1-6; TCRdb proposes TRBD1, but this gene call is untestable without DNA. The CDR3 extends over 14 amino acids. CDR1 is MNHNY, CDR2 SVGAGI, per germline (reference sequence). CDR3 protein: CASSSGTYDSPLHF.

The rearrangement uses TRBV7-2 and TRBJ2-1; TCRdb names TRBD1, which stays unverified in the absence of DNA. Germline assignment: CDR1 SGHTA and CDR2 FQGNSA. This CDR3 has 16 amino acids. The CDR3 spells CASSTSPTSSYNEQFF. Complete variable domain (other parts from reference TRBV7-2 and TRBJ2-1): GAGVSQSPSNKVTEKGKDVELRCDPISGHTALYWYRQSLGQGLEFLIYFQGNSAPDKSGLPSDRFSAERTGGSVSTLTIQRTQQEDSAVYLCASSTSPTSSYNEQFFGPGTRLTVL.

The V call is TRBV15, the J call TRBJ2-3; lacking DNA, the TRBD2 call made by TCRdb goes unchecked. CDR3 length: 16 amino acids. Germline lookup yields CDR1 LNHNV and CDR2 YYDKDF (reference sequence). This CDR3 reads CATLGPGLLSTDTQYF.

The J gene is TRBJ1-3, the V gene TRBV5-5. The CDR3 sequence is 13 residues long. Germline CDR1 and CDR2: SGHKS and YYEKEE (reference sequence). CDR3 sequence: CASSPDFGNTIYF.

This sequence joins TRBV29-1 and TRBJ2-3; the TRBD1 assignment by TCRdb is unverifiable without DNA. This CDR3 comprises 12 residues. Germline CDR1 reads SQVTM; CDR2 reads ANQGSEA. The CDR3 sequence is CSVGGDTDTQYF.

The chain employs TRBV11-1 and TRBJ2-2; the TCRdb D gene call, TRBD1, has no DNA to confirm it. CDR3 size: 16 residues. The V gene's germline CDR1 is SGHAT and CDR2 FQDESV (reference sequence). The chain's CDR3 is CASSHAARGWSGELFF.

The chain employs TRBV27 and TRBJ2-3; the TRBD2 assignment by TCRdb is unverifiable without DNA. Germline V gene data show CDR1 as MNHEY and CDR2 as SMNVEV (reference sequence). The CDR3 totals 14 residues. The CDR3 loop is CASSFQARTDTQYF.

The chain couples TRBV4-1 to TRBJ1-2. Germline loops: CDR1 MGHRA, CDR2 YSYEKL. There are 15 residues in the CDR3. Here the CDR3 reads CASSQGEQLNYGYTF.

The gene calls are TRBV5-1 and TRBJ2-7; lacking DNA, the TRBD2 call made by TCRdb goes unchecked. Germline assignment: CDR1 SGHRS and CDR2 YFSETQ. This CDR3 region has 15 residues. This chain's CDR3 is CASSLSDIQVDEQYF.

J is TRBJ2-2 and V is TRBV6-2 or TRBV6-3; TCRdb returns TRBD1, unconfirmable since there is no DNA. Germline V gene lookup returns CDR1 MNHEY and CDR2 SVGEGT. The CDR3 extends over 17 amino acids. Here the CDR3 reads CASSSILRGAQAGELFF.

The chain recombines TRBV12-3 or TRBV12-4 with TRBJ2-1; the TCRdb call, TRBD1, lacks DNA for checking. The CDR3 has 13 residues. CDR3 sequence reads: CASSWGNYNEQFF.

The chain employs TRBV12-3 or TRBV12-4 and TRBJ1-2. CDR3 length equals 11 residues. CDR3: CASSTPDGYTF.

The chain is built from TRBV5-1 and TRBJ2-1; TCRdb gives TRBD1 as the D gene, but with no DNA this cannot be confirmed. The CDR3 extends over 15 amino acids. Germline lookup yields CDR1 SGHRS and CDR2 YFSETQ. The CDR3 spells CASRTDISSYNEQFF.

The chain couples TRBV7-9 to TRBJ2-1; the D call of TRBD2 rests on TCRdb alone, since no DNA is present to check it. The germline V gene encodes CDR1 SEHNR and CDR2 FQNEAQ (reference sequence). There are 16 residues in the CDR3. The CDR3: CASSLALAGTYNEQFF.